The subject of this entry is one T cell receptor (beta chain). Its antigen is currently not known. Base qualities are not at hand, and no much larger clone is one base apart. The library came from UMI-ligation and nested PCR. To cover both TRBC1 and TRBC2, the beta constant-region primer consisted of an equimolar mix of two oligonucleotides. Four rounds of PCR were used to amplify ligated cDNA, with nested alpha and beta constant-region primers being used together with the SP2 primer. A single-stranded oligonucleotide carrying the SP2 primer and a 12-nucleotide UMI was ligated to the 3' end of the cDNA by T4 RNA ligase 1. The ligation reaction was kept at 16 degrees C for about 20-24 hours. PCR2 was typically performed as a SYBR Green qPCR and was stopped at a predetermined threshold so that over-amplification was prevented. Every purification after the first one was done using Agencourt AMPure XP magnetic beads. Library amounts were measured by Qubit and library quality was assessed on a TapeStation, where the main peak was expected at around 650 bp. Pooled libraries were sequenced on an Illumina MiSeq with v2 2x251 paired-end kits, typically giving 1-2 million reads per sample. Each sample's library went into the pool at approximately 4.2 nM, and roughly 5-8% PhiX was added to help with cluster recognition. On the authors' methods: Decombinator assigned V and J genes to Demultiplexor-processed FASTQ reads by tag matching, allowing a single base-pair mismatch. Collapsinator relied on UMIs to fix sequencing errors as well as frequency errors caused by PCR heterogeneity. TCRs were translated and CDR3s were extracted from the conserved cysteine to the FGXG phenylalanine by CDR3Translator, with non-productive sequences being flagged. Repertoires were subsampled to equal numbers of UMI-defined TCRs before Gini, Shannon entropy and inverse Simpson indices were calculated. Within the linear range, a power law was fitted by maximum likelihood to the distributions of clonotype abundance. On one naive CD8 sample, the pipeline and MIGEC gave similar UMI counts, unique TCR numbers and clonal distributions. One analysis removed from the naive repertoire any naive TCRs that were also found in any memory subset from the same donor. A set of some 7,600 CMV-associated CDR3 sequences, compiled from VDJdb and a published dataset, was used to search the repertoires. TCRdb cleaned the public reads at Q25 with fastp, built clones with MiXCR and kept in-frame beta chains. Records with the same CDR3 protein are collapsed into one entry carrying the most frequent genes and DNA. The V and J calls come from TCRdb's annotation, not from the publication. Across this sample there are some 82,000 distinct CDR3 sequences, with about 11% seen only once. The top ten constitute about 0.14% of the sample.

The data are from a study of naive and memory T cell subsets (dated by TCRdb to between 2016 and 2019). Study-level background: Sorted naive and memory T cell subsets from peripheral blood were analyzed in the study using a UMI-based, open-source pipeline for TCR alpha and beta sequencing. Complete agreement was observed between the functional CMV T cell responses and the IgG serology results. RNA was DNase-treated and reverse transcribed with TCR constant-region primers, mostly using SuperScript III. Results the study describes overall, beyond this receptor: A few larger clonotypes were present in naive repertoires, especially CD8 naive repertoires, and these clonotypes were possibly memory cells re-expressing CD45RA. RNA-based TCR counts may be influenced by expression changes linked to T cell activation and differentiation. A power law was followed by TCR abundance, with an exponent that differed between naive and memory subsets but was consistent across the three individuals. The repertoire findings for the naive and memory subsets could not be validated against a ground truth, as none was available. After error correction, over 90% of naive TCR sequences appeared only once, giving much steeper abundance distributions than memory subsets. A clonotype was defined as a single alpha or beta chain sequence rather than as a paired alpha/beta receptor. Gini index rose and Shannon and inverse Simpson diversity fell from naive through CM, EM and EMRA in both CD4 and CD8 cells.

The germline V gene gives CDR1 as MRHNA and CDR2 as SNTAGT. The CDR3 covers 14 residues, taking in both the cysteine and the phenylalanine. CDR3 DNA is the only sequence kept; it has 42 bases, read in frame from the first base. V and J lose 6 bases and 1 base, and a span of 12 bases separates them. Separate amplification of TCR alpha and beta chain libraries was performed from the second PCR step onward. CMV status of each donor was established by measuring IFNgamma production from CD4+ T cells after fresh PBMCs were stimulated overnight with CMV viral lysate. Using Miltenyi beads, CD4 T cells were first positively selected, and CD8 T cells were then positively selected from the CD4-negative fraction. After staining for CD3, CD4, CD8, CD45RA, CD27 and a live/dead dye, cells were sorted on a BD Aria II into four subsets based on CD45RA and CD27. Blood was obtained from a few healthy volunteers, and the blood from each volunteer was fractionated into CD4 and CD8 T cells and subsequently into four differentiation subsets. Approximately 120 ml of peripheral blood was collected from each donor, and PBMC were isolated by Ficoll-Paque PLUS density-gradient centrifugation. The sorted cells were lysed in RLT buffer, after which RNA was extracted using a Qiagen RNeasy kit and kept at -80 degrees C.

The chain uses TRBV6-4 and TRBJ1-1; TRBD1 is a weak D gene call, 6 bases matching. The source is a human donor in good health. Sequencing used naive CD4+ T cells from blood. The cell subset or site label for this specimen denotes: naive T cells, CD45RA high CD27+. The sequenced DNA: TGTGCCAGCAGGGAGGACAGTCCGAACACTGAAGCTTTCTTT. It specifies CASREDSPNTEAFF.